Shown below are 20 T cell receptor beta chains from a single sample sequenced in a study of spatial heterogeneity in lung cancer. The time point: blood at routine non-recurrence follow-up after resection. The sequenced material consisted of unsorted whole RNA from tumor, nontumor lung or frozen PBMC. TCRdb used MiXCR to reprocess the 5' RACE reads, holding one entry per CDR3 protein. The sample yields some 110,000 distinct CDR3 sequences, more than 9% seen once. Sequencing was performed on PBMCs, taken at follow-up. Receptors originate from a male donor with early-stage non-small cell lung cancer.

This clonotype appeared a few times. The chain has TRBV6-2 or TRBV6-3 and TRBJ2-3; 12 bases agree with TRBD2. V shed 7 bases and J 2 bases; nucleotides not matched to a gene: 7. This CDR3 is built from 16 residues. Per germline, CDR1 MNHEY and CDR2 SVGEGT. CDR3 in amino acids: CASMGLAGLITDTQYF. The CDR3 region has the DNA TGTGCCAGCATGGGACTAGCGGGTCTGATCACAGATACGCAGTATTTT.

This clonotype has only a few counts. V is TRBV27 and J is TRBJ1-1; D is perhaps TRBD1 (5 bases). The V and J ends lost 3 bases and 1 base respectively, with 12 bases between them. Germline assignment: CDR1 MNHEY and CDR2 SMNVEV (reference sequence). The CDR3 runs 15 residues. The CDR3 nucleotides read TGTGCCAGCAGTTTCTCAGGGAGGGGGAACACTGAAGCTTTCTTT. Translated: CASSFSGRGNTEAFF.

This clonotype was observed a few times. This sequence joins TRBV12-5 and TRBJ1-4; 7 bases fit TRBD1. The germline gives CDR1 LGHNT, CDR2 FRNRAP. Trimming took 2 bases from V and 8 from J; bases not matched to a gene: 5. CDR3 length: 14 residues. The CDR3 nucleotides read TGTGCTAGTGGTTTGACAGGGGTTGAAGAAAAACTGTTTTTT. Protein product: CASGLTGVEEKLFF.

This clonotype appeared a few times. This chain uses TRBV7-2 with TRBJ2-1; 7 nucleotides agree with TRBD2. This CDR3 comprises 15 residues. In germline, CDR1 is SGHTA, CDR2 FQGNSA. After removal of 4 bases from V and 0 bases from J, the junction contained 3 bases not matched to a gene. The CDR3 region is CASSSSGTSYNEQFF. CDR3 in DNA: TGTGCCAGCAGCTCTAGCGGCACCTCCTACAATGAGCAGTTCTTC.

This clonotype appeared a few times. The chain joins TRBV7-2 to TRBJ2-6; D remains ambiguous. The CDR3 extends over 13 amino acids. V lost 6 bases and J 15 bases, leaving 18 bases between the germline ends. Germline CDR1 and CDR2: SGHTA and FQGNSA. The CDR3 protein is CASSPSPVLDLTF. CDR3 nucleotides: TGTGCCAGCAGTCCTTCGCCAGTCCTAGACCTGACTTTC.

The rearrangement links TRBV7-9 to TRBJ2-5; the D gene is possibly TRBD1 (5 bases). Germline loops: CDR1 SEHNR, CDR2 FQNEAQ (reference sequence). The V gene lost 0 bases and the J gene lost 5 bases, with 16 bases spanning the gap. The CDR3 spans 16 residues. CDR3 loop: CASSLALGRRSETQYF. Written as DNA, the CDR3 is TGTGCCAGCAGCTTAGCGCTGGGGCGGCGAAGTGAGACCCAGTACTTC.

This clonotype has only a few counts. V gene TRBV5-1 combines with J gene TRBJ1-5; D is perhaps TRBD1 (6 bases). This CDR3 comprises 15 residues. Germline CDR1 reads SGHRS; CDR2 reads YFSETQ. Trimming pared 0 bases from V and 3 bases from J, leaving 10 bases between. CDR3 amino acids: CASSLDGGHNQPQHF. CDR3 DNA sequence: TGCGCCAGCAGCTTGGACGGGGGCCACAATCAGCCCCAGCATTTT.

This clonotype was seen only a few times. CDR3 sequence (DNA): TGTGCCAGCAGTTACAATAGGGAGGGCTATGGCTACACCTTC. It is translated as CASSYNREGYGYTF. The V and J genes are TRBV6-5 and TRBJ1-2; D is uncertain. Trimming shortened V by 2 bases and J by 4 bases, and 11 bases separated the two germline ends. Germline V gene lookup returns CDR1 MNHEY and CDR2 SVGAGI. This CDR3 contains 14 residues.

This clonotype was detected ten times or more. CDR3 nucleotide sequence: TGTGCCAGCAGCGAGGACAGAGTCTACTCTGGAAACACCATATATTTT. It specifies CASSEDRVYSGNTIYF. The J gene is TRBJ1-3, the V gene TRBV7-2; a weak D match, TRBD1 (6 bases). From germline, CDR1 is SGHTA and CDR2 FQGNSA. The CDR3 is made up of 16 amino acids. Between the trimmed V and J ends, which lost 5 bases and 0 bases, there was a span of 14 bases.

A few counts support this clonotype. The DNA of the CDR3 is TGCAGTGCACAGACGGGACCTAATAATGAAAAACTGTTTTTT. It yields the protein CSAQTGPNNEKLFF. This chain connects TRBV20-1 to TRBJ1-4; a weak D match, TRBD1 (5 bases). CDR1 is DFQATT and CDR2 is SNEGSKA in the germline V gene (reference sequence). The CDR3 totals 14 residues. V lost 6 bases and J lost 4, with 15 bases in between.

In regard to this clonotype: One end of the junction varies from germline; a read error may be responsible. Here the CDR3 reads CASSLVSSEQFF. The CDR3, as DNA: TGCGCCAGCAGCTTGGTGAGCAGCGAGCAATTCTTC. The chain combines TRBV5-1 with TRBJ2-1, with D unclear. Germline V CDR1 and CDR2: SGHRS, YFSETQ. There are 12 residues in the CDR3. Variable domain in full (rest from reference TRBV5-1 and TRBJ2-1): KAGVTQTPRYLIKTRGQQVTLSCSPISGHRSVSWYQQTPGQGLQFLFEYFSETQRNKGNFPGRFSGRQFSNSRSEMNVSTLELGDSALYLCASSLVSSEQFFGPGTRLTVL.

This clonotype was detected only a few times. CDR3 nucleotides: TGTGCCAGCACAGAGAAGTGGAATGAGCAGTTCTTC. It translates to CASTEKWNEQFF. The rearrangement uses TRBV6-2 or TRBV6-3 and TRBJ2-1; D is undetermined. Trimming took 7 bases from V and 7 from J, leaving 11 bases between them. The CDR3 sequence is 12 residues long. Germline CDR1 is MNHEY and CDR2 is SVGEGT.

The chain is built from TRBV20-1 and TRBJ2-1; D is unresolved. V lost 3 bases and J lost 4, with 10 bases in between. In germline, CDR1 is DFQATT, CDR2 SNEGSKA (reference sequence). The CDR3 runs to 13 residues. The DNA of the CDR3 is TGCAGTGCTAGGGGCGCGTCTTACAATGAGCAGTTCTTC. Translated: CSARGASYNEQFF.

This clonotype was counted many times. The chain recombines TRBV12-3 or TRBV12-4 with TRBJ1-4; TRBD1 matches 9 bases. Trimming cost V 6 bases and J 8 bases; bases outside gene matches: 10. This CDR3 region has 15 residues. In nucleotides, the CDR3 is TGTGCCAGCAGCGATTTACGACAGGGGGGAGAAAAACTGTTTTTT. Protein: CASSDLRQGGEKLFF.

This clonotype was seen more than once but under ten times. The chain carries TRBV15 and TRBJ1-2; 7 bases line up with TRBD1. Per germline, CDR1 LNHNV and CDR2 YYDKDF (reference sequence). The V and J ends lost 2 bases and 1 base, in that order; junction bases with no gene match: 4. The CDR3 is 15 amino acids. The CDR3 DNA reads TGTGCCACCAGCAGACCGGGACAGATTAACTATGGCTACACCTTC. Protein sequence: CATSRPGQINYGYTF.

This chain joins TRBV4-3 and TRBJ1-5; D may be TRBD1 (5 bases). Deletions cut 0 bases from V and 5 bases from J, with 8 bases between. From germline, CDR1 is LGHNA and CDR2 YSLEER. The CDR3 is made up of 14 amino acids. This CDR3 is CASSQESRDQPQHF. The DNA for the CDR3 is TGCGCCAGCAGCCAAGAGAGCAGGGATCAGCCCCAGCATTTT.

This clonotype showed up many times. This chain joins TRBV6-2 or TRBV6-3 and TRBJ2-7, with 13 bases fitting TRBD2. The CDR3 loop spans 15 amino acids. Losses at the gene ends were 4 bases for V and 6 bases for J; bases not matched to a gene: 6. CDR1 is MNHEY and CDR2 is SVGEGT in the germline V gene. The CDR3 here is CASSSRGLAGREQYF. The CDR3 DNA reads as TGTGCCAGCAGTTCCAGGGGACTAGCGGGACGCGAGCAGTACTTC.

This clonotype occurred many times. This chain uses TRBV27 with TRBJ2-7; 9 nucleotides align to TRBD1. The J segment lost 3 bases and the V segment lost 2 bases, leaving 8 bases of the junction unmatched. This CDR3 region has 16 residues. Germline CDR1 reads MNHEY; CDR2 reads SMNVEV (reference sequence). The CDR3 DNA reads TGTGCCAGCAGTTTAAAAGCTCCGGGACAGGGCTACGAGCAGTACTTC. Its translation: CASSLKAPGQGYEQYF.

The chain joins TRBV15 to TRBJ2-2; D is perhaps TRBD1 (5 bases). The V end lost 3 bases, the J end lost 7 bases, and 15 bases lay between the germline ends. This CDR3 has 15 residues. In germline, CDR1 is LNHNV, CDR2 YYDKDF (reference sequence). The CDR3 loop reads CATSSVRQGNGELFF. The DNA for the CDR3 is TGTGCCACCAGCAGCGTACGCCAGGGAAACGGGGAGCTGTTTTTT.

This clonotype showed up just a few times. V is TRBV24-1 and J is TRBJ2-3; 7 positions match TRBD1. In germline, CDR1 is KGHDR, CDR2 SFDVKD. The CDR3 covers 16 residues. The trim removed 4 bases at V and 1 base at J, leaving 7 bases unmatched. CDR3 nucleotide sequence: TGTGCCACCAGTGACCTGGGACAGAGGGGCACAGATACGCAGTATTTT. Residues: CATSDLGQRGTDTQYF.